The present T cell receptor beta chain was sequenced within a study of shared clonotypes between healthy human individuals. As defined, naive CD8 cells were CD45RO-negative and positively selected for CCR7, with terminally differentiated effector memory CD45RA+ cells excluded. The method was immunoSEQ multiplex PCR; TCRdb's version includes in-frame clones alone and lacks a portion of them. The table includes some 2,000,000 clones, roughly 94% detected once. This CDR3 is 16 amino acids long. The source is a man younger than 30 in good health. The material sequenced was naive CD8+ T cells sorted from blood. This rearrangement joins TRBV1 to TRBJ2-7; TRBD1, the table's D call, was not compared with the DNA. TRBV1 represents a pseudogene. The CDR3 loop is CTSSPTGDPSSYEQYF. CDR3 DNA: TGCACCAGCAGCCCAACAGGGGACCCTTCCTCCTACGAGCAGTACTTC.